This entry is about one T cell receptor beta chain. The record originates from a study of human versus mouse CDR3 diversity and MHC coevolution. Libraries were prepared by immunoSEQ multiplex PCR; TCRdb keeps only in-frame clonotypes and omits some of them. The sample gives some 82,000 clones, over 85% of which show up once; around 1.3% is in the top ten. The length of the CDR3 is 14 residues. V was shortened by 7 bases and J by 5 bases, with 15 bases between the two germline ends. Germline V gene lookup returns CDR1 SGHDT and CDR2 YYEEEE. This TCR was recovered from a person between 25 and 70 years old in good health. Specimen: naive CD4+ T cells from blood. Subset described: CD45RO-negative CD62L-positive naive CD4 T cells. The chain combines TRBV5-6 with TRBJ2-2, with a possible D match to TRBD2 (7 bases). CDR3 sequence: CASRGGGATGELFF. DNA for the CDR3: TGTGCCAGCCGGGGAGGGGGGGCGACCGGGGAGCTGTTTTTT.